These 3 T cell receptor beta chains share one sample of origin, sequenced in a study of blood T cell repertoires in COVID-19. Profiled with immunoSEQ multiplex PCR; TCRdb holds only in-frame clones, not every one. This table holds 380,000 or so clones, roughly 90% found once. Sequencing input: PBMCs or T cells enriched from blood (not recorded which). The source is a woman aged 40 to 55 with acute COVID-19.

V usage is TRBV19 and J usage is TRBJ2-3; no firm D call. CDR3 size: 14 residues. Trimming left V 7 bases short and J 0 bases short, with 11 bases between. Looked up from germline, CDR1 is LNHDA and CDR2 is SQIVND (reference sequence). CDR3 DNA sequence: TGTGCCAGTAAGGTGATGACAAGCACAGATACGCAGTATTTT. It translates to CASKVMTSTDTQYF.

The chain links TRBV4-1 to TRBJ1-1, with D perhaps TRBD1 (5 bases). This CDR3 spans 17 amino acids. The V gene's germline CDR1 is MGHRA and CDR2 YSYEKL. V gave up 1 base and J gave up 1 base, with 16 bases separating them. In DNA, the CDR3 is TGCGCCAGCAGCCAAGTGAGGGGAGGGGCCGGGAACACTGAAGCTTTCTTT. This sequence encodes CASSQVRGGAGNTEAFF.

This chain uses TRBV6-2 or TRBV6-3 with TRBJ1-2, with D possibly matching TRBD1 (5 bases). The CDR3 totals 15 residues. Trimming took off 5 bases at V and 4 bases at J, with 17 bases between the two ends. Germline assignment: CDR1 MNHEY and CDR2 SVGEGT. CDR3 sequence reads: CASSPPNVGGYGYTF. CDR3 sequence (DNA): TGTGCCAGCAGTCCCCCTAATGTCGGGGGCTATGGCTACACCTTC.